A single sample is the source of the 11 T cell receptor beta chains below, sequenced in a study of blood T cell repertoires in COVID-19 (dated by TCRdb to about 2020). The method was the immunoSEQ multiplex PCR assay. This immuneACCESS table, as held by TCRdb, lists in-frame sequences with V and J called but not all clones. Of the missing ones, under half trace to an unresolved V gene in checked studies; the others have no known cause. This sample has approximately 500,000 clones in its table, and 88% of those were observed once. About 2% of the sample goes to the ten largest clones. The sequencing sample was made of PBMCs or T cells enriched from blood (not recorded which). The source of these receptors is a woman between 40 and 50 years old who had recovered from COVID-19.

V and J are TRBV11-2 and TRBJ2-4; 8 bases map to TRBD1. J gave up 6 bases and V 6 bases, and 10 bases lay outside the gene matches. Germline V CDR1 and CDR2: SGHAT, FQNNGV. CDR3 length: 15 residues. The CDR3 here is CASRISGTGVNIQYF. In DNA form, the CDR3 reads TGTGCCAGCAGAATATCCGGGACAGGAGTAAACATTCAGTACTTC. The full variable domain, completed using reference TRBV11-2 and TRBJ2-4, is EAGVAQSPRYKIIEKRQSVAFWCNPISGHATLYWYQQILGQGPKLLIQFQNNGVVDDSQLPKDRFSAERLKGVDSTLKIQPAKLEDSAVYLCASRISGTGVNIQYFGAGTRLSVL.

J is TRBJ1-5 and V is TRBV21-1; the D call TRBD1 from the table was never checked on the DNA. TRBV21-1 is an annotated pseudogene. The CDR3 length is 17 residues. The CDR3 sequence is CASSKVGEDRTYQPQHF. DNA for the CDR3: TGTGCCAGCAGCAAAGTAGGTGAAGACAGGACTTATCAGCCCCAGCATTTT.

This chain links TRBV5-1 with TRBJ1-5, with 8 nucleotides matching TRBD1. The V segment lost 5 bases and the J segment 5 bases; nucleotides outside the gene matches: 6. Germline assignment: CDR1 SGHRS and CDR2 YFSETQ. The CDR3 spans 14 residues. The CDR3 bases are TGCGCCAGCAGATATGGGACAGGAGATCAGCCCCAGCATTTT. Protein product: CASRYGTGDQPQHF. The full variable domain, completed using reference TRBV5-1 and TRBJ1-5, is KAGVTQTPRYLIKTRGQQVTLSCSPISGHRSVSWYQQTPGQGLQFLFEYFSETQRNKGNFPGRFSGRQFSNSRSEMNVSTLELGDSALYLCASRYGTGDQPQHFGDGTRLSIL.

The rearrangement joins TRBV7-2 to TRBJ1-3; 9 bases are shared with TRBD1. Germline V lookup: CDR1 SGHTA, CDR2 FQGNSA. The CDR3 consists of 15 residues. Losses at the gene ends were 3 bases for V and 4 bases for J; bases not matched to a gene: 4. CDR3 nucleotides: TGTGCCAGCAGCTTTGGGGGGACAGGGGGAAACACCATATATTTT. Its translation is CASSFGGTGGNTIYF. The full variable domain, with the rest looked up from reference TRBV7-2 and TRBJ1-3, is GAGVSQSPSNKVTEKGKDVELRCDPISGHTALYWYRQSLGQGLEFLIYFQGNSAPDKSGLPSDRFSAERTGGSVSTLTIQRTQQEDSAVYLCASSFGGTGGNTIYFGEGSWLTVV.

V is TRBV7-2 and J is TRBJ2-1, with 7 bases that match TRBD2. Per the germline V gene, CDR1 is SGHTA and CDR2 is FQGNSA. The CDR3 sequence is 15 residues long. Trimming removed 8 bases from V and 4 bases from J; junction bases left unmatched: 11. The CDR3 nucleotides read TGTGCCAGCCCGGTTCTGGCTAGCGGATACAATGAGCAGTTCTTC. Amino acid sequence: CASPVLASGYNEQFF.

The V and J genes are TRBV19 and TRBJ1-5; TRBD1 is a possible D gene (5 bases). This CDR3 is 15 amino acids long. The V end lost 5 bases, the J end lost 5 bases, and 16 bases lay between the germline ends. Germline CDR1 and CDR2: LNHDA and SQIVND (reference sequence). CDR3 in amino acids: CASSVAGSLDQPQHF. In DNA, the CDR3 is TGTGCCAGTAGTGTTGCAGGGTCCCTCGATCAGCCCCAGCATTTT.

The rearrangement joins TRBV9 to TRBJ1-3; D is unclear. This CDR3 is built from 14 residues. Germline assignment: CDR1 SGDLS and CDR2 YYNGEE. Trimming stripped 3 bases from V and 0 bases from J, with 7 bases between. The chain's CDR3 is CASSGESSGNTIYF. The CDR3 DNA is TGTGCCAGCAGCGGAGAGTCCTCTGGAAACACCATATATTTT. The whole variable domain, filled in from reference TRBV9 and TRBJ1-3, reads DSGVTQTPKHLITATGQRVTLRCSPRSGDLSVYWYQQSLDQGLQFLIQYYNGEERAKGNILERFSAQQFPDLHSELNLSSLELGDSALYFCASSGESSGNTIYFGEGSWLTVV.

CDR3 in DNA: TGTGCCAGCAGTCGGGACACGACCTACGAGCAGTACTTC. Encoded protein: CASSRDTTYEQYF. This chain joins TRBV12-3 or TRBV12-4 and TRBJ2-7; tentatively, D is TRBD1 (6 bases). The V end was cut by 5 bases, the J end by 2 bases, with 10 bases between. The length of the CDR3 is 13 residues.

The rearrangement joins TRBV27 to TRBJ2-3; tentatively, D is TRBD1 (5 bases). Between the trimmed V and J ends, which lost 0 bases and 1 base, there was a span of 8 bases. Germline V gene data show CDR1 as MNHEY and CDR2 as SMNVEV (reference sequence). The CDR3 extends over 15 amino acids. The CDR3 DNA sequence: TGTGCCAGCAGTTTATCGATCAGGGGCACAGATACGCAGTATTTT. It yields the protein CASSLSIRGTDTQYF.

This CDR3 is CASSEGLGLRGGYTF. The CDR3 nucleotides read TGTGCCAGCAGTGAAGGTTTGGGACTTAGGGGTGGCTACACCTTC. The chain links TRBV6-1 to TRBJ1-2, with D possibly matching TRBD1 (5 bases). CDR1 and CDR2 from the germline V gene are MNHNS and SASEGT. Deletions cut 1 base from V and 7 bases from J, with 16 bases between. This CDR3 spans 15 amino acids.

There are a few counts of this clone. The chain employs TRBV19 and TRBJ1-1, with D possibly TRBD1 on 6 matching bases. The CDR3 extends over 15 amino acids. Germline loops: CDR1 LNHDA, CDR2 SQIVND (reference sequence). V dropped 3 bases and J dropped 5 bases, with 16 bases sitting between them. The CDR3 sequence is CASSILGRGETEAFF. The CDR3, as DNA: TGTGCCAGTAGTATCTTGGGCAGGGGAGAGACTGAAGCTTTCTTT.